This T cell receptor (beta chain) appears in the sequencing data of a study of blood T cell repertoires in COVID-19. Study context: The samples span acute and convalescent COVID-19 from the United States, Italy and Spain. In each case, the material was cDNA or gDNA derived from T cells, B-cell-depleted T cells, or PBMCs.

As processed by the authors: Reference gene primer amplification gave estimated nucleated cell counts. Here immunoSEQ multiplex PCR was the method, and the copy in TCRdb shows in-frame clones only, minus some. V, J and clone size derive from that table, while D and trimming were established from the DNA sequence. This table has 200,000 to 250,000 clones, 80% to 95% appearing once. Followed longitudinally, the Seattle patients had been enrolled during active infection. The CDR3 runs to 12 residues. V dropped 4 bases and J dropped 4; count of bases not matched to a gene: 1. The germline gives CDR1 SQVTM, CDR2 ANQGSEA.

This receptor was taken from a man aged 55 to 70 with COVID-19, enrolled during active disease. V usage is TRBV29-1 and J usage is TRBJ1-3, with TRBD1 matching over 7 bases. The source material was peripheral blood. CDR3 loop: CSVGQGGNTIYF. In DNA, the CDR3 is TGCAGCGTTGGACAGGGCGGAAACACCATATATTTT.